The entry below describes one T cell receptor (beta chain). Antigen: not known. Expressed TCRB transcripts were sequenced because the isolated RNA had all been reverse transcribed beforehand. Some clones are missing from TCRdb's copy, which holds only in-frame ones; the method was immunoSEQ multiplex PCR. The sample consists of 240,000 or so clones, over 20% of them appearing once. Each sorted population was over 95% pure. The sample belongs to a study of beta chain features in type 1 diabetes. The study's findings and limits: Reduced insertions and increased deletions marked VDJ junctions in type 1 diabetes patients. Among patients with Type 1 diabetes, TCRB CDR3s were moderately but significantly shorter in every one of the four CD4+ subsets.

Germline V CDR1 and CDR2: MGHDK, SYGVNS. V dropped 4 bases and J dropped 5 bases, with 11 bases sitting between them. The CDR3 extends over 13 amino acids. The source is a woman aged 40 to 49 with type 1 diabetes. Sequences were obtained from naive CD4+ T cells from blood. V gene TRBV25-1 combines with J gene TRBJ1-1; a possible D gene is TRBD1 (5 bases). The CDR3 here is CASSVQVGTEAFF. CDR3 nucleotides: TGTGCCAGCAGTGTACAGGTGGGGACTGAAGCTTTCTTT.